One and the same sample provided the 4 T cell receptor beta chains below, sequenced in a study of cytomegalovirus exposure and HLA in healthy donors. Sequencing used immunoSEQ multiplex PCR; TCRdb keeps in-frame clones, though not all of them. The sample has around 190,000 clones, less than 85% seen once. The sample consisted of PBMCs. These receptors were obtained from a man aged 18-30 years in good health and CMV-seropositive.

J is TRBJ1-2 and V is TRBV12-5; D is perhaps TRBD1 (5 bases). The CDR3 sequence is 14 residues long. Germline CDR1 and CDR2: LGHNT and FRNRAP. V was trimmed by 1 base and J by 7 bases, leaving 13 bases between them. CDR3 loop: CASGLGWQGGGYTF. Written as DNA, the CDR3 is TGTGCTAGTGGTTTGGGTTGGCAGGGTGGTGGCTACACCTTC.

In this sample, this clone turned up once. The chain recombines TRBV11-3 with TRBJ2-7; 10 positions match TRBD1. The length of the CDR3 is 15 residues. V was clipped by 3 bases and J by 2 bases; unmatched bases: 4. Germline lookup yields CDR1 SGHNT and CDR2 YENEEA. The CDR3 is CASSLGQGRTYEQYF. The CDR3 DNA is TGTGCCAGCAGCTTGGGACAGGGGAGGACCTACGAGCAGTACTTC.

This chain links TRBV27 with TRBJ1-6; a possible D gene is TRBD1 (6 bases). The CDR3 consists of 15 residues. The V end was cut by 5 bases, the J end by 9 bases, with 17 bases between. Germline V gives CDR1 MNHEY, CDR2 SMNVEV (reference sequence). CDR3 amino acids: CASSLRGGTISPLHF. In DNA form, the CDR3 reads TGTGCCAGCAGTCTGAGGGGGGGGACTATTTCACCCCTCCACTTT.

The chain employs TRBV9 and TRBJ2-7, with 8 bases fitting TRBD2. CDR3 size: 15 residues. V lost 4 bases and J lost 1; bases outside the gene matches: 7. Germline V gene lookup returns CDR1 SGDLS and CDR2 YYNGEE. The CDR3 coding sequence is TGTGCCAGCAGCCCCGCCCAGCGGGAGTCCTACGAGCAGTACTTC. Amino acids: CASSPAQRESYEQYF.